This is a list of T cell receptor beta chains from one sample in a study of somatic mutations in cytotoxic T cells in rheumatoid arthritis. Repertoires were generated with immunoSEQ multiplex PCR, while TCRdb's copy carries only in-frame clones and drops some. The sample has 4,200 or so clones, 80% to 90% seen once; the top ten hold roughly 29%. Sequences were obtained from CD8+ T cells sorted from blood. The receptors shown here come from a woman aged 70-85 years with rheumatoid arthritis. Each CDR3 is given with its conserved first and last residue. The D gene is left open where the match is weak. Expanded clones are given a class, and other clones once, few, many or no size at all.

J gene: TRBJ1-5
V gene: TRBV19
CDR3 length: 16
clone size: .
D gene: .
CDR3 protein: CASSSQLTVSNQPQHF
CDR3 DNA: TGTGCCAGTAGTTCCCAGCTGACAGTAAGCAATCAGCCCCAGCATTTT

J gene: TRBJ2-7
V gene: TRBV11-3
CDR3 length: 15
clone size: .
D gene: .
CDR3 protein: CASSSGASESYEQYF
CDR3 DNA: TGTGCCAGCAGCTCCGGGGCTAGCGAATCCTACGAGCAGTACTTC

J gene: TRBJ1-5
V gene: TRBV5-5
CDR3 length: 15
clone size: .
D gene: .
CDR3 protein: CASSFAPQSNQPQHF
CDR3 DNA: TGTGCCAGCAGCTTTGCCCCACAGAGCAATCAGCCCCAGCATTTT

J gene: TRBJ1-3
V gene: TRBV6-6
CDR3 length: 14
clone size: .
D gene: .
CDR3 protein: CASSYGRSGNTIYF
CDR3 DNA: TGTGCCAGCAGTTATGGGCGCTCTGGAAACACCATATATTTT

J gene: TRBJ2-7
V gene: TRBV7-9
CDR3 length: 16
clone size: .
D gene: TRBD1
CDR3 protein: CASSSLDRAVGYEQYF
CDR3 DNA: TGTGCCAGCAGCTCCCTTGACAGGGCGGTCGGTTACGAGCAGTACTTC

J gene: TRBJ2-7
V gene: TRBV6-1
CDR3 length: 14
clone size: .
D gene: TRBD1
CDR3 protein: CASSEGDSSYEQYF
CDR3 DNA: TGTGCCAGCAGTGAAGGGGACAGCTCCTACGAGCAGTACTTC

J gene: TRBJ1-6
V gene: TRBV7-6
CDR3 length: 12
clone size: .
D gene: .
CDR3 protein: CASSLQNSPLHF
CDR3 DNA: TGTGCCAGCAGCCTACAGAATTCACCCCTCCACTTT

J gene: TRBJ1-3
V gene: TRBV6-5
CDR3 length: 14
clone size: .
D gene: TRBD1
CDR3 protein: CASSRQGAGNTIYF
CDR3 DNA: TGTGCCAGCAGCAGACAGGGGGCTGGAAACACCATATATTTT

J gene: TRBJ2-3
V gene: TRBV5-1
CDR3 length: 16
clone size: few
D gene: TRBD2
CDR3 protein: CASSLGLAGETDTQYF
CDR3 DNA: TGCGCCAGCAGCTTGGGACTAGCGGGAGAAACAGATACGCAGTATTTT

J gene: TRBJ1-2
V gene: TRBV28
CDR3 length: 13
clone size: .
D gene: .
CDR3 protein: CASSFLGPGGYTF
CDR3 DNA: TGTGCCAGCAGTTTCCTGGGCCCGGGAGGCTACACCTTC

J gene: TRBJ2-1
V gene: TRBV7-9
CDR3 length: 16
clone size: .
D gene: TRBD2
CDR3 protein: CASSLVTSGGGGEQFF
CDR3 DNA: TGTGCCAGCAGCTTAGTCACTAGCGGGGGAGGAGGGGAGCAGTTCTTC

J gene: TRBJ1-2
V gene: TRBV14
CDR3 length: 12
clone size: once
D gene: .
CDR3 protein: CASSQAPTVSTF
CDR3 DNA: TGTGCCAGCAGCCAAGCACCAACGGTGTCCACCTTC

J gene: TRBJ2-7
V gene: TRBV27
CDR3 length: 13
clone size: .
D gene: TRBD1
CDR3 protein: CASSLWDSPEQYF
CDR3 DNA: TGTGCCAGCAGTTTATGGGACAGTCCCGAGCAGTACTTC

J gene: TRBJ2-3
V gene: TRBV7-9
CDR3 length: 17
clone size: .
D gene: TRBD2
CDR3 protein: CASSYSVAGGVADTQYF
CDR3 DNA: TGTGCCAGCAGCTACTCCGTAGCGGGAGGGGTGGCAGATACGCAGTATTTT

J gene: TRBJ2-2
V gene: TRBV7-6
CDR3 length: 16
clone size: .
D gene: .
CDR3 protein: CASSLISAGNTGELFF
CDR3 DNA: TGTGCCAGCAGCTTAATTAGCGCAGGGAACACCGGGGAGCTGTTTTTT

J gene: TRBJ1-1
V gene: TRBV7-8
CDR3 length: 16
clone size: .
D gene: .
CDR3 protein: CASLFNRNAMNTEAFF
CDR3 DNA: TGTGCCAGCCTGTTTAACAGGAACGCCATGAACACTGAAGCTTTCTTT

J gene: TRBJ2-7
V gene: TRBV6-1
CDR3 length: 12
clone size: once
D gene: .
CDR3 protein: CATRLGYYEQYF
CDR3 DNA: TGTGCCACCCGGCTAGGATACTACGAGCAGTACTTC

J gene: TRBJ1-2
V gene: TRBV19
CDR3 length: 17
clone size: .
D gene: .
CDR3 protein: CASSTTRRGGAVYGYTF
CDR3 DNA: TGTGCCAGTAGTACCACCCGGCGCGGAGGAGCGGTCTATGGCTACACCTTC

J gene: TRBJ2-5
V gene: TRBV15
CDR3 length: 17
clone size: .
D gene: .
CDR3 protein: CATSRGAVRTGQETQYF
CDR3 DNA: TGTGCCACCAGCAGAGGGGCAGTGCGGACGGGACAAGAGACCCAGTACTTC

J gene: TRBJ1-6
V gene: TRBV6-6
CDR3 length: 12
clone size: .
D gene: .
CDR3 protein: CASSYQNSPLHF
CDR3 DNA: TGTGCCAGCAGTTATCAAAATTCCCCCCTCCACTTT

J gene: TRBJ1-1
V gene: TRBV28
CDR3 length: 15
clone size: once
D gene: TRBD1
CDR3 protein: CASSSLDRVPTEAFF
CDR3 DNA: TGTGCCAGCAGTTCTCTCGACAGGGTCCCCACTGAAGCTTTCTTT

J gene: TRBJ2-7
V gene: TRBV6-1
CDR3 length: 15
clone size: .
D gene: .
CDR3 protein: CASSPRAKGSYEQYF
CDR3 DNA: TGTGCCAGCTCCCCGCGGGCGAAGGGTTCCTACGAGCAGTACTTC

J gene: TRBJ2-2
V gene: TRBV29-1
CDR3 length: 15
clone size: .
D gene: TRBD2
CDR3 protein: CSVEGLAGITGELFF
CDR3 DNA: TGCAGCGTTGAGGGACTAGCGGGAATCACCGGGGAGCTGTTTTTT

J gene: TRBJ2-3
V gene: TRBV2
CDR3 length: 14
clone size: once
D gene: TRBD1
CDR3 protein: CASLTGGSTDTQYF
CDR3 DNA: TGTGCCAGCCTGACAGGGGGAAGCACAGATACGCAGTATTTT

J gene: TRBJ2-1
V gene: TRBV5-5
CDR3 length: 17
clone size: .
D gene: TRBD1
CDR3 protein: CASSTYSGTGLFNEQFF
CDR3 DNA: TGTGCCAGCAGCACATATTCCGGGACAGGGTTGTTCAATGAGCAGTTCTTC

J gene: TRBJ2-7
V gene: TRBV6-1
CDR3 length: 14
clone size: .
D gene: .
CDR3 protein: CASSDLGQNYEQYF
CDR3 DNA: TGTGCCAGCAGTGATCTTGGGCAGAACTACGAGCAGTACTTC

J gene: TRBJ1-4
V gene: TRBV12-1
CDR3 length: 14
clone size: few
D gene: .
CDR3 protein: CASSPSGLGEKLFF
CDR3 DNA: TGTGCCAGCAGCCCCTCAGGGTTGGGGGAAAAACTGTTTTTT

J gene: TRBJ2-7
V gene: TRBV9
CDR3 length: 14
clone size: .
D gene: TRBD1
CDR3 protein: CASSLWDSSYEQYF
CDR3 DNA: TGTGCCAGCAGCCTATGGGACAGCTCCTACGAGCAGTACTTC

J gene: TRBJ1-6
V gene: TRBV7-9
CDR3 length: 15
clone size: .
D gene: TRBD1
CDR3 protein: CASSKGQGRNSPLHF
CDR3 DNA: TGTGCCAGCAGCAAGGGACAGGGACGGAATTCACCCCTCCACTTT

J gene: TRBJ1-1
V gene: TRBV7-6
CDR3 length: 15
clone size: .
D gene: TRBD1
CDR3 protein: CASVPKTGVNTEAFF
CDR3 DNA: TGTGCCAGCGTCCCCAAGACAGGGGTGAACACTGAAGCTTTCTTT

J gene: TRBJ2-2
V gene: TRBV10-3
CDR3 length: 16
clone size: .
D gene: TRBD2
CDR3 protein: CAISGLSGTNTGELFF
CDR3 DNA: TGTGCCATCAGCGGGCTAAGCGGGACGAACACCGGGGAGCTGTTTTTT

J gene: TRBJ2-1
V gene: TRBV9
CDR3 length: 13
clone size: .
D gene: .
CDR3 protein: CASSVASSSEQFF
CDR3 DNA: TGTGCCAGCAGCGTTGCTAGCTCGAGTGAGCAGTTCTTC

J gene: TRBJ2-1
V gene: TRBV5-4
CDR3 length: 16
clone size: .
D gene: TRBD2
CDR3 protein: CASSLVAGGKDNEQFF
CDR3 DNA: TGTGCCAGCAGCTTGGTAGCGGGAGGGAAGGACAATGAGCAGTTCTTC

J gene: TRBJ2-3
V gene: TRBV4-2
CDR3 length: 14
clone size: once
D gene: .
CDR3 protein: CASSQDSETDTQYF
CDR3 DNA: TGTGCCAGCAGCCAAGATAGCGAGACAGATACGCAGTATTTT

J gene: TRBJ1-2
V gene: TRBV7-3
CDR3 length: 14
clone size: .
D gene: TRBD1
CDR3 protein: CASSLEGTANGYTF
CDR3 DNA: TGTGCCAGCAGCTTAGAAGGGACAGCAAATGGCTACACCTTC

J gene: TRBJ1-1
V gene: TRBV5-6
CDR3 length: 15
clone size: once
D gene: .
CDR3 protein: CASSLGTALNTEAFF
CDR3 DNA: TGTGCCAGCAGCTTGGGTACAGCCCTGAACACTGAAGCTTTCTTT

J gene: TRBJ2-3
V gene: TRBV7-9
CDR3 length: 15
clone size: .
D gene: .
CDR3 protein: CASSLAGISTDTQYF
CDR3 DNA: TGTGCCAGCAGCTTAGCCGGGATAAGCACAGATACGCAGTATTTT

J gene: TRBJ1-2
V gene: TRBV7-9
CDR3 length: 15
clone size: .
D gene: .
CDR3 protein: CASSTPDRRYYGYTF
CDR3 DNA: TGTGCCAGCAGCACACCAGACAGGCGCTACTATGGCTACACCTTC

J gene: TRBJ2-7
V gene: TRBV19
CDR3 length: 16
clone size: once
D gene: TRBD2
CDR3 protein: CASSTGAGTSVHEQYF
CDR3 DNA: TGTGCCAGTAGTACCGGGGCGGGGACTAGCGTTCACGAGCAGTACTTC

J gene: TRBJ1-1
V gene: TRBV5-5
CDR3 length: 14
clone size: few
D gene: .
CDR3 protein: CASSLQRMNTEAFF
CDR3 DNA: TGTGCCAGCAGCTTGCAGCGGATGAACACTGAAGCTTTCTTT

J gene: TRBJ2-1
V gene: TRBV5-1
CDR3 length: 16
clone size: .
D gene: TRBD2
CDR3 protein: CASSLALGGGSVEQFF
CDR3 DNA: TGCGCCAGCAGCTTGGCCCTGGGCGGGGGGTCGGTTGAGCAGTTCTTC

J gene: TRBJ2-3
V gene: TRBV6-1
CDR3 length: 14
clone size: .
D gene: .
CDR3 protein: CASSVWGPTDTQYF
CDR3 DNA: TGTGCCAGCAGTGTCTGGGGCCCCACAGATACGCAGTATTTT

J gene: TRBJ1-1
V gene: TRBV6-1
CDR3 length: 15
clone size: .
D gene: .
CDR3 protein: CASSEALRGPTEAFF
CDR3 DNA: TGTGCCAGCAGTGAAGCGCTTCGGGGTCCCACTGAAGCTTTCTTT

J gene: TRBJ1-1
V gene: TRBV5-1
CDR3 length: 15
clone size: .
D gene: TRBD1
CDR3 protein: CASSVWGQTNTEAFF
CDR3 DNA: TGCGCCAGCAGCGTATGGGGACAGACGAACACTGAAGCTTTCTTT

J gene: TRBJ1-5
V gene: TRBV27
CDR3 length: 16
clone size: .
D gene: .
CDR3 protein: CASSPTGRGDYQPQHF
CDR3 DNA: TGTGCCAGCAGTCCGACAGGCCGAGGGGATTATCAGCCCCAGCATTTT

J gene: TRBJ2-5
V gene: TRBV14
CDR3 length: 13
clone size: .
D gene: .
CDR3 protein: CASSRRQQETQYF
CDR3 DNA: TGTGCCAGCAGCCGCCGACAGCAAGAGACCCAGTACTTC

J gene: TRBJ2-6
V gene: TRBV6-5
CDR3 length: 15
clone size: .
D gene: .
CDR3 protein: CASSYSGDGANVLTF
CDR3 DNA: TGTGCCAGCAGTTACTCAGGGGATGGGGCCAACGTCCTGACTTTC

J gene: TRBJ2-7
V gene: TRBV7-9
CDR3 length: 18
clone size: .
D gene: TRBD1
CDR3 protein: CASSPDWGLGQGSVEQYF
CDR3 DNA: TGTGCCAGCAGCCCGGATTGGGGTTTAGGACAGGGTAGTGTCGAGCAGTACTTC

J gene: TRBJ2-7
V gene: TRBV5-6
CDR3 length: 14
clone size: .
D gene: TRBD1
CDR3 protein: CASSLTGSSYEQYF
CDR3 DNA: TGTGCCAGCAGCCTGACAGGGAGCTCCTACGAGCAGTACTTC

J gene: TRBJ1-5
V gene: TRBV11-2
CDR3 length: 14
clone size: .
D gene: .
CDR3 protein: CASSTTRGNQPQHF
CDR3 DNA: TGTGCCAGCAGCACCACCAGGGGCAATCAGCCCCAGCATTTT

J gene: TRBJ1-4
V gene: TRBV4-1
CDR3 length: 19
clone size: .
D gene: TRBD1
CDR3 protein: CASSGFRGREAATNEKLFF
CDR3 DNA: TGCGCCAGCAGCGGATTCAGGGGGCGGGAAGCAGCAACTAATGAAAAACTGTTTTTT

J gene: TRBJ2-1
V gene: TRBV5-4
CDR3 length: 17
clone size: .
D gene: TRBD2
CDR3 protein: CASSLFPSGGTYNEQFF
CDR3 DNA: TGTGCCAGCAGCTTGTTCCCTAGCGGGGGAACCTACAATGAGCAGTTCTTC